A single sample is the source of the 19 T cell receptor beta chains below, sequenced in a study of cytotoxic CD8 clonotypes in ibrutinib-treated CLL. Produced via immunoSEQ multiplex PCR; TCRdb's table is partial and in-frame only. This sample has roughly 150,000 clones; about four fifths occur once, and the top ten carry about 2.1%. Here the sequenced sample was PBMCs, taken after 12 months of ibrutinib treatment. The receptor source for this set is a human donor with chronic lymphocytic leukemia.

The rearrangement links TRBV2 to TRBJ1-1, with 10 nucleotides matching TRBD1. CDR3 length: 14 residues. Germline loops: CDR1 SNHLY, CDR2 FYNNEI. V dropped 6 bases and J dropped 5; count of bases not matched to a gene: 6. The CDR3 protein is CASSGQGERTEAFF. The CDR3 bases are TGTGCCAGCAGCGGACAGGGGGAGAGGACTGAAGCTTTCTTT.

CDR3 sequence: CASSRGTGTEYGEQFF. CDR3 DNA sequence: TGTGCCAGCAGCCGAGGGACGGGGACAGAGTACGGTGAGCAGTTCTTC. The chain is built from TRBV5-4 and TRBJ2-1; 7 nucleotides line up with TRBD1. V was clipped by 4 bases and J by 9 bases; unmatched bases: 16. Germline V CDR1 and CDR2: SGHNT, YYREEE (reference sequence). The CDR3 is 16 amino acids. Variable domain in full (rest from reference TRBV5-4 and TRBJ2-1): ETGVTQSPTHLIKTRGQQVTLRCSSQSGHNTVSWYQQALGQGPQFIFQYYREEENGRGNFPPRFSGLQFPNYSSELNVNALELDDSALYLCASSRGTGTEYGEQFFGPGTRLTVL.

V usage is TRBV11-2 and J usage is TRBJ2-5, with TRBD1 matching 7 bases. The CDR3 runs to 15 residues. Germline V lookup: CDR1 SGHAT, CDR2 FQNNGV. With 3 bases clipped from V and 5 bases from J, the junction kept 9 bases outside the gene matches. The CDR3 coding sequence is TGTGCCAGCAGCTTGGAGACAGGGTCCCGGGAGACCCAGTACTTC. Protein: CASSLETGSRETQYF.

This rearrangement joins TRBV20-1 to TRBJ1-1; D unclear. CDR1 DFQATT and CDR2 SNEGSKA come from the germline V gene (reference sequence). V lost 2 bases and J lost 6, with 7 bases in between. There are 11 residues in the CDR3. For the CDR3, the DNA is TGCAGTGCTAGATTAAATTCTGAAGCTTTCTTT. The encoded protein is CSARLNSEAFF.

The chain carries TRBV19 and TRBJ1-3; D ambiguous. The ends were cut back, 3 bases at V and 4 bases at J, with 4 bases in the middle. CDR1 is LNHDA and CDR2 is SQIVND in the germline V gene (reference sequence). This CDR3 contains 12 residues. The CDR3 here is CASSMAGNTIYF. CDR3 coding DNA: TGTGCCAGTAGTATGGCGGGAAACACCATATATTTT.

The chain recombines TRBV5-1 with TRBJ1-1, with 7 bases lining up with TRBD1. The CDR3 spans 14 residues. Unmatched junction bases numbered 3, after V lost 4 bases and J lost 0 bases. Looked up from germline, CDR1 is SGHRS and CDR2 is YFSETQ. In nucleotides, the CDR3 is TGCGCCAGCAGCGAACAGGGGATGAACACTGAAGCTTTCTTT. It translates to CASSEQGMNTEAFF.

This clone was found a few times. V and J are TRBV29-1 and TRBJ1-2, with D possibly matching TRBD1 (5 bases). The V gene lost 6 bases and the J gene lost 2 bases, with 16 bases spanning the gap. The germline V gene encodes CDR1 SQVTM and CDR2 ANQGSEA. There are 14 residues in the CDR3. The CDR3 DNA reads TGCAGCGTCGAGAGGGGTGCAGGGAACTATGGCTACACCTTC. Residues: CSVERGAGNYGYTF.

The chain links TRBV5-1 to TRBJ2-3; the match to TRBD2 covers 11 bases. CDR1 and CDR2 from the germline V gene are SGHRS and YFSETQ. After removal of 2 bases from V and 2 bases from J, the junction contained 10 bases not matched to a gene. This CDR3 contains 18 residues. For the CDR3, the DNA is TGCGCCAGCAGCTTCGGTCTAGCGGGAGGTAGAAACACAGATACGCAGTATTTT. Translated: CASSFGLAGGRNTDTQYF.

This clone was seen only once. The chain has TRBV6-5 and TRBJ1-2; maybe TRBD1 (6 bases). The CDR3 extends over 15 amino acids. In germline, CDR1 is MNHEY, CDR2 SVGAGI. Trimming took 5 bases from V and 4 from J, leaving 17 bases between them. As DNA, the CDR3 is TGTGCCAGCAGTCCGGGGACACTTGGCGGCTATGGCTACACCTTC. Translation: CASSPGTLGGYGYTF.

This rearrangement joins TRBV6-5 to TRBJ2-7; TRBD1 matches 7 bases. The CDR3 extends over 13 amino acids. Germline CDR1 reads MNHEY; CDR2 reads SVGAGI. Germline trimming cut 6 bases from V and 3 bases from J; bases unmatched to any gene: 5. The DNA for the CDR3 is TGTGCCAGCAGATTCACAGGGGACTACGAGCAGTACTTC. It translates to CASRFTGDYEQYF.

The rearrangement links TRBV7-2 to TRBJ2-3; 8 bases match TRBD1. The V gene's germline CDR1 is SGHTA and CDR2 FQGNSA. There are 14 residues in the CDR3. Trimming removed 4 bases from V and 3 bases from J; junction bases left unmatched: 3. In DNA, the CDR3 is TGTGCCAGCAGCTCGGACAGGGAGACAGATACGCAGTATTTT. Residues: CASSSDRETDTQYF. Based on the CDR3 plus reference TRBV7-2 and TRBJ2-3, the full variable domain is GAGVSQSPSNKVTEKGKDVELRCDPISGHTALYWYRQSLGQGLEFLIYFQGNSAPDKSGLPSDRFSAERTGGSVSTLTIQRTQQEDSAVYLCASSSDRETDTQYFGPGTRLTVL.

The gene calls are TRBV25-1 and TRBJ1-2, with no clear D. The CDR3 is made up of 12 amino acids. V was pared by 7 bases and J by 7 bases, with 13 bases between. Per germline, CDR1 MGHDK and CDR2 SYGVNS. CDR3 in amino acids: CASIKAGFGYTF. CDR3 DNA sequence: TGTGCCAGCATAAAGGCAGGCTTTGGCTACACCTTC.

This clone was picked up one time. This sequence joins TRBV5-1 and TRBJ2-6; weak D call: TRBD1 (6 bases). The CDR3 runs 16 residues. Germline V gene sequence: CDR1 SGHRS, CDR2 YFSETQ. V gave up 4 bases and J gave up 2 bases, with 13 bases separating them. The CDR3 DNA sequence: TGCGCCAGCAGCGTGTACAGGGTCGCTGGGGCCAACGTCCTGACTTTC. Encoded protein: CASSVYRVAGANVLTF.

The V gene is TRBV2, the J gene TRBJ1-1, with D possibly TRBD1 on 6 matching bases. V lost 9 bases to trimming and J lost 9 bases, with 14 bases between them. From germline, CDR1 is SNHLY and CDR2 FYNNEI. This CDR3 has 11 amino acids. The CDR3 bases are TGTGCCAGAAGAGGACAGACGAAAGCTTTCTTT. Amino acids: CARRGQTKAFF.

This clone came up once. CDR3 residues: CASSELQGALTAEAFF. For the CDR3, the DNA is TGTGCCAGCAGCGAGCTCCAGGGAGCCTTAACGGCTGAAGCTTTCTTT. The chain links TRBV2 to TRBJ1-1; tentative D call: TRBD1 (5 bases). Germline V gene lookup returns CDR1 SNHLY and CDR2 FYNNEI. This CDR3 region has 16 residues. V was clipped by 6 bases and J by 6 bases, with 23 bases between them.

The chain has TRBV9 and TRBJ2-5; D perhaps matches TRBD2 (6 bases). V gave up 0 bases and J gave up 1 base, with 13 bases separating them. The length of the CDR3 is 16 residues. Looked up from germline, CDR1 is SGDLS and CDR2 is YYNGEE. The CDR3 nucleotides read TGTGCCAGCAGCGTAGCGGGTAGCGGTCCCCAAGAGACCCAGTACTTC. This codes for CASSVAGSGPQETQYF.

The sample holds a few counts of this clone. This chain joins TRBV28 and TRBJ1-2; D is unresolved. This CDR3 is 11 amino acids long. Per germline, CDR1 MDHEN and CDR2 SYDVKM. Trimming pared 10 bases from V and 8 bases from J, leaving 14 bases between. In DNA form, the CDR3 reads TGTGCCATCGAAAGCCCTGGGGGCTACACCTTC. Translated: CAIESPGGYTF.

The rearrangement links TRBV6-1 to TRBJ2-2; 7 nucleotides agree with TRBD1. CDR3 length: 14 amino acids. The V gene end was trimmed by 5 bases and the J gene end by 6 bases; junction bases not matched to a gene: 6. Germline lookup yields CDR1 MNHNS and CDR2 SASEGT. The CDR3 nucleotides read TGTGCCAGCAGTTTGGGGACAGCCGCCGGGGAGCTGTTTTTT. Translating it yields CASSLGTAAGELFF.

In this sample, this clone turned up a few times. The rearrangement uses TRBV25-1 and TRBJ2-7; D perhaps matches TRBD1 (5 bases). Germline V gives CDR1 MGHDK, CDR2 SYGVNS. The length of the CDR3 is 16 residues. V dropped 1 base and J dropped 6 bases, with 19 bases sitting between them. CDR3 coding DNA: TGTGCCAGCAGTGAATCGTGGTCGTTGCCTGGGGCCGAGCAGTACTTC. It is translated as CASSESWSLPGAEQYF.